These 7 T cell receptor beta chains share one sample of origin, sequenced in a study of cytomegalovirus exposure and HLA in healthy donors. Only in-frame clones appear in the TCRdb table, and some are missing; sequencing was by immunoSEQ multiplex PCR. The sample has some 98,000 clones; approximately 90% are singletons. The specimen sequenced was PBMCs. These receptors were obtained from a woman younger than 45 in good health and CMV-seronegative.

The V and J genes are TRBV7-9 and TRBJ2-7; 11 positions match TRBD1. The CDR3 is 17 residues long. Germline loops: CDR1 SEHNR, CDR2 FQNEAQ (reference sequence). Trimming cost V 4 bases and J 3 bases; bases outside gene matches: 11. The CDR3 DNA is TGTGCCAGCAGCTCGTTAGGGACCGGGACAGGGGGCTACGAGCAGTACTTC. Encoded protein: CASSSLGTGTGGYEQYF.

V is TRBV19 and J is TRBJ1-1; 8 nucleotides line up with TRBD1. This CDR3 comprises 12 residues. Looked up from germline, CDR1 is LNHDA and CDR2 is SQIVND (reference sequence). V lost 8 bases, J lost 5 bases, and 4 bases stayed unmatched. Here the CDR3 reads CASGDRRTEAFF. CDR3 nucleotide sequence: TGTGCCAGTGGGGACAGGCGTACTGAAGCTTTCTTT.

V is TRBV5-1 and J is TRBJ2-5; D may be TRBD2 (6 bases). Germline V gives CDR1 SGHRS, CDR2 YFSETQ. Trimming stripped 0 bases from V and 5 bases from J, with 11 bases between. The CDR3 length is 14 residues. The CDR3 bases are TGCGCCAGCAGCTTGGCCGGCGGGGTCGAGACCCAGTACTTC. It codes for CASSLAGGVETQYF.

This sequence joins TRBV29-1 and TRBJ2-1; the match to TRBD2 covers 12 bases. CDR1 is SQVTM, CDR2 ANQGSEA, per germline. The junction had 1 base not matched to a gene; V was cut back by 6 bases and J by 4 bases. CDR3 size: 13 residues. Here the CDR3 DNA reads TGCAGCGTGGGGACTAGCGGGTACAATGAGCAGTTCTTC. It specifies CSVGTSGYNEQFF.

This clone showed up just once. The CDR3 spells CASTQGYEQYF. DNA for the CDR3: TGTGCCAGCACACAGGGTTACGAGCAGTACTTC. The chain couples TRBV6-5 to TRBJ2-7; D may be TRBD1 (6 bases). The CDR3 is 11 amino acids. Trimming cost V 7 bases and J 4 bases, with 8 bases left between them. Per germline, CDR1 MNHEY and CDR2 SVGAGI.

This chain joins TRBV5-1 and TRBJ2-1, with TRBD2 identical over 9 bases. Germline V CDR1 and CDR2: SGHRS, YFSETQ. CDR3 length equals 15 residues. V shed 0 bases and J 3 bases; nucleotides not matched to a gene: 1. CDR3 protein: CASSLVAGDYNEQFF. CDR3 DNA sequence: TGCGCCAGCAGCTTGGTAGCGGGGGACTACAATGAGCAGTTCTTC.

The CDR3 spells CASSLGQEETQYF. DNA for the CDR3: TGCGCCAGCAGTTTAGGACAGGAAGAGACCCAGTACTTC. This chain connects TRBV5-1 to TRBJ2-5, with 7 bases fitting TRBD1. The germline V gene encodes CDR1 SGHRS and CDR2 YFSETQ. The CDR3 covers 13 residues. V trimming: 5 bases; J trimming: 3 bases; junction bases outside the gene matches: 4. The full variable domain, its missing parts supplied by reference TRBV5-1 and TRBJ2-5, is KAGVTQTPRYLIKTRGQQVTLSCSPISGHRSVSWYQQTPGQGLQFLFEYFSETQRNKGNFPGRFSGRQFSNSRSEMNVSTLELGDSALYLCASSLGQEETQYFGPGTRLLVL.